The next 29 T cell receptor beta chains were all read from a single sample in a study of CD8+CD57+ T cells in acquired aplastic anemia. Individuals selected for sequencing had exhibited CD8+CD57+ cell expansion on flow cytometry. Template material for TCR beta VDJ and CDR3 profiling consisted of genomic DNA. TCRdb re-derived calls from the reads in MiXCR, one entry per CDR3 protein. This sample has about 180,000 distinct CDR3 sequences, with roughly three fifths found just once. The sample taken for sequencing was sorted CD4+, CD8+, or CD8+CD57+ T cells (not recorded which) from PBMCs. The receptors derive from a human donor with aplastic anemia.

The chain links TRBV7-9 to TRBJ2-1; unclear D gene. With 4 bases removed from V and 0 bases from J, the gap between germline ends came to 13 bases. Germline V gene data show CDR1 as SEHNR and CDR2 as FQNEAQ (reference sequence). The CDR3 is made up of 16 amino acids. CDR3 amino acids: CASSSWTQSSYNEQFF. DNA of the CDR3: TGTGCCAGCAGCTCCTGGACCCAAAGCTCCTACAATGAGCAGTTCTTC.

In DNA form, the CDR3 reads TGTGCCAGCAGTAGGCCGACAGTCCACTATGGCTACACCTTC. Protein: CASSRPTVHYGYTF. The rearrangement uses TRBV7-2 and TRBJ1-2; a weak D match, TRBD1 (5 bases). Trimming left V 6 bases short and J 3 bases short, with 14 bases between. Germline V CDR1 and CDR2: SGHTA, FQGNSA. The CDR3 spans 14 residues.

This clonotype has only one observation. The J gene is TRBJ2-7, the V gene TRBV7-2; 7 nucleotides align to TRBD1. Germline CDR1 and CDR2: SGHTA and FQGNSA. The CDR3 runs to 14 residues. The J segment lost 5 bases and the V segment lost 4 bases, leaving 8 bases of the junction unmatched. The DNA for the CDR3 is TGTGCCAGCAGCTCCCAGGAGAGGGGGCACGAGCAGTACTTC. Translated, it gives CASSSQERGHEQYF.

This clonotype was recorded many times. The chain couples TRBV11-2 to TRBJ2-2, with D maybe TRBD2 (6 bases). V was shortened by 3 bases and J by 5 bases, with 7 bases between the two germline ends. The CDR3 loop spans 13 amino acids. Germline V lookup: CDR1 SGHAT, CDR2 FQNNGV. CDR3 in amino acids: CASSFRETGELFF. CDR3 bases: TGTGCCAGCAGCTTTCGGGAGACCGGGGAGCTGTTTTTT.

The genes are TRBV24-1 and TRBJ2-5; D may be TRBD1 (6 bases). This CDR3 contains 15 residues. Trimming took 4 bases from V and 5 from J, leaving 16 bases between them. Germline V gene data show CDR1 as KGHDR and CDR2 as SFDVKD. The CDR3 DNA is TGTGCCACCAGTGACGCCAGGGGATCGGGGGAGACCCAGTACTTC. Translated, it gives CATSDARGSGETQYF.

This clonotype was detected only a few times. The chain carries TRBV24-1 and TRBJ2-5, with 12 bases fitting TRBD2. This CDR3 is built from 15 residues. V lost 6 bases to trimming and J lost 4 bases; unmatched junction nucleotides: 5. CDR1 is KGHDR and CDR2 is SFDVKD in the germline V gene. CDR3 coding DNA: TGTGCCACCAGTTCGACTAGCGGGAGAGGAGAGACCCAGTACTTC. It codes for CATSSTSGRGETQYF.

V usage is TRBV19 and J usage is TRBJ2-7; a weak D match, TRBD1 (6 bases). The CDR3 is 15 residues long. Germline CDR1 LNHDA, CDR2 SQIVND (reference sequence). The V end was cut by 8 bases, the J end by 5 bases, with 22 bases between. CDR3 sequence reads: CASLLGHLPRNEQYF. The DNA for the CDR3 is TGTGCCAGTCTTTTGGGACACCTCCCTCGGAACGAGCAGTACTTC.

This clonotype was seen many times. V and J are TRBV5-8 and TRBJ1-1; 8 bases fit TRBD1. Trimming cost V 3 bases and J 6 bases; bases outside gene matches: 7. The germline gives CDR1 SGHTS, CDR2 YDEGEE. The CDR3 spans 14 residues. The DNA for the CDR3 is TGTGCCAGCAGCTCAGGACAGGGAAGTGCTGAAGCTTTCTTT. This translates into CASSSGQGSAEAFF.

The CDR3 sequence is CSARARGRSGEKLFF. As DNA, the CDR3 is TGCAGTGCTAGAGCCAGGGGGCGCAGTGGTGAAAAACTGTTTTTT. The rearrangement joins TRBV20-1 to TRBJ1-4, with 8 bases that match TRBD1. The trim removed 1 base at V and 7 bases at J, leaving 8 bases unmatched. CDR3 length equals 15 residues. Per the germline V gene, CDR1 is DFQATT and CDR2 is SNEGSKA (reference sequence).

This clonotype was found a few times. The chain recombines TRBV29-1 with TRBJ1-2; D perhaps matches TRBD1 (5 bases). Per germline, CDR1 SQVTM and CDR2 ANQGSEA. With 0 bases removed from V and 3 bases from J, the gap between germline ends came to 14 bases. The length of the CDR3 is 15 residues. The CDR3 is CSVEDVNGGDYGYTF. The CDR3 bases are TGCAGCGTTGAAGATGTAAATGGGGGGGACTATGGCTACACCTTC.

This clonotype has a count of ten or more. V usage is TRBV30 and J usage is TRBJ1-2; no firm D call. The CDR3 has 13 residues. Between the trimmed V and J ends, which lost 3 bases and 4 bases, there was a span of 12 bases. The V gene's germline CDR1 is GTSNPN and CDR2 SVGIG (reference sequence). The CDR3 spells CAWSDTNSYGYTF. The CDR3 DNA follows: TGTGCCTGGAGCGATACAAACTCCTATGGCTACACCTTC.

The rearrangement joins TRBV11-3 to TRBJ2-5; D is perhaps TRBD2 (6 bases). Per germline, CDR1 SGHNT and CDR2 YENEEA. There are 14 residues in the CDR3. V lost 1 base and J 3 bases, leaving 9 bases between the germline ends. CDR3 protein: CASSLVEREETQYF. In nucleotides, the CDR3 is TGTGCCAGCAGCTTAGTCGAGCGGGAAGAGACCCAGTACTTC. Supplemented by reference TRBV11-3 and TRBJ2-5, the full variable domain reads EAGVVQSPRYKIIEKKQPVAFWCNPISGHNTLYWYLQNLGQGPELLIRYENEEAVDDSQLPKDRFSAERLKGVDSTLKIQPAELGDSAVYLCASSLVEREETQYFGPGTRLLVL.

Points on this clonotype: One end of the junction varies from germline; a read error may be responsible. The rearrangement links TRBV10-3 to TRBJ2-5, with D possibly matching TRBD2 (5 bases). CDR3 size: 16 residues. Germline-derived CDR1 and CDR2 are ENHRY and SYGVKD. The CDR3 reads CASSYQGGRAQETQYF. DNA for the CDR3: TGTGCCAGCAGTTACCAAGGAGGCAGAGCCCAAGAGACCCAGTACTTC.

This sequence joins TRBV5-1 and TRBJ2-3, with 9 bases that match TRBD1. V trimming: 3 bases; J trimming: 2 bases; junction bases outside the gene matches: 10. The CDR3 length is 17 residues. The germline CDR1 and CDR2 sequences are SGHRS and YFSETQ. The CDR3 DNA sequence: TGCGCCAGCAGCTCGACAGGGGGGGTCAGGCCCACAGATACGCAGTATTTT. This translates into CASSSTGGVRPTDTQYF.

The J gene is TRBJ1-1, the V gene TRBV15; D gene ambiguous. This CDR3 is 16 amino acids long. CDR1 and CDR2 from the germline V gene are LNHNV and YYDKDF (reference sequence). The ends were cut back, 0 bases at V and 0 bases at J, with 11 bases in the middle. In DNA form, the CDR3 reads TGTGCCACCAGCAGAGATAAGGGCCACTTGAACACTGAAGCTTTCTTT. The encoded protein is CATSRDKGHLNTEAFF.

This CDR3 is CASSPTDRVSNQPQHF. In DNA, the CDR3 is TGTGCCAGCAGTCCGACCGACAGGGTAAGCAATCAGCCCCAGCATTTT. This chain joins TRBV28 and TRBJ1-5; 7 nucleotides line up with TRBD1. Germline V gene data show CDR1 as MDHEN and CDR2 as SYDVKM. V gave up 5 bases and J gave up 1 base; unmatched junction bases: 8. This CDR3 spans 16 amino acids.

The rearrangement links TRBV20-1 to TRBJ1-1; TRBD1 matches 9 bases. Unmatched junction bases numbered 3, after V lost 3 bases and J lost 4 bases. The germline V gene has CDR1 DFQATT and CDR2 SNEGSKA (reference sequence). This CDR3 has 13 residues. CDR3: CSASLQGATEAFF. The CDR3, as DNA: TGCAGTGCTAGTTTACAGGGGGCCACTGAAGCTTTCTTT.

This clonotype appeared once. V is TRBV11-2 and J is TRBJ2-5, with D possibly being TRBD2 (5 bases). Trimming took 2 bases from V and 5 from J, leaving 9 bases between them. This CDR3 has 13 residues. Looked up from germline, CDR1 is SGHAT and CDR2 is FQNNGV. CDR3 sequence reads: CASSLYGVETQYF. CDR3 bases: TGTGCCAGCAGCTTATACGGGGTGGAGACCCAGTACTTC.

This clonotype has ten or more counts. This chain joins TRBV19 and TRBJ2-3; 8 bases align to TRBD1. The junction had 3 bases not matched to a gene; V was cut back by 2 bases and J by 2 bases. CDR3 length equals 15 residues. Germline V gene sequence: CDR1 LNHDA, CDR2 SQIVND (reference sequence). CDR3 in amino acids: CASSITGGLTDTQYF. CDR3 nucleotides: TGTGCCAGTAGTATAACAGGGGGGCTCACAGATACGCAGTATTTT.

A note on this clonotype: Given a much more abundant clone one base away, this may be a read error. V gene TRBV6-5 combines with J gene TRBJ1-1, with D perhaps TRBD1 (5 bases). Germline CDR1 and CDR2: MNHEY and SVGAGI. The CDR3 runs to 16 residues. CDR3 coding DNA: TGTGCCACCGGAGAGGGGCTAAAGGAGGAGAACACTGAAGATTTCTTT. It specifies CATGEGLKEENTEDFF.

The chain's CDR3 is CASSQGEAFF. As DNA, the CDR3 is TGTGCCAGCAGCCAGGGAGAAGCTTTCTTT. The chain combines TRBV7-9 with TRBJ1-1, with D perhaps matching TRBD1 (5 bases). V shed 5 bases and J shed 8 bases, with 6 bases lying between them. CDR3 length equals 10 residues. Germline V gene data show CDR1 as SEHNR and CDR2 as FQNEAQ (reference sequence).

V is TRBV15 and J is TRBJ1-5; 7 bases match TRBD1. Germline assignment: CDR1 LNHNV and CDR2 YYDKDF (reference sequence). V dropped 4 bases and J dropped 0; count of bases not matched to a gene: 6. The length of the CDR3 is 16 residues. The CDR3 is CATSKGQAYSNQPQHF. The DNA for the CDR3 is TGTGCCACCAGCAAAGGACAGGCATATAGCAATCAGCCCCAGCATTTT. The full variable domain, its missing parts supplied by reference TRBV15 and TRBJ1-5, is DAMVIQNPRYQVTQFGKPVTLSCSQTLNHNVMYWYQQKSSQAPKLLFHYYDKDFNNEADTPDNFQSRRPNTSFCFLDIRSPGLGDTAMYLCATSKGQAYSNQPQHFGDGTRLSIL.

This clonotype was seen a handful of times. The chain couples TRBV10-3 to TRBJ2-1, with 8 bases identical to TRBD2. V dropped 4 bases and J dropped 7; count of bases not matched to a gene: 3. Germline V gene sequence: CDR1 ENHRY, CDR2 SYGVKD. This CDR3 is 13 amino acids long. The CDR3 coding sequence is TGTGCCATCAGTGTCTTAGCGGGAAATGAGCAGTTCTTC. Protein: CAISVLAGNEQFF.

The CDR3 region is CATSLGQASSYEQYF. CDR3 nucleotides: TGTGCCACCAGCTTGGGACAGGCGAGCTCCTACGAGCAGTACTTC. The chain carries TRBV15 and TRBJ2-5; TRBD1 matches at 8 bases. The tail of the sequence fits TRBJ2-7 better, so the J call may be wrong. This CDR3 has 15 residues. The germline CDR1 and CDR2 sequences are LNHNV and YYDKDF (reference sequence).

The sample holds many counts of this clonotype. The V and J genes are TRBV2 and TRBJ2-7; D is ambiguous. V shed 4 bases and J shed 4 bases, with 8 bases lying between them. The CDR3 sequence is 12 residues long. Germline-derived CDR1 and CDR2 are SNHLY and FYNNEI. The CDR3 loop is CASSVYDYEQYF. The DNA for the CDR3 is TGTGCCAGCAGTGTTTATGATTACGAGCAGTACTTC.

This sequence joins TRBV12-3 or TRBV12-4 and TRBJ1-2, with 7 bases matching TRBD1. The CDR3 spans 15 residues. Trimming took 6 bases from V and 8 from J; bases not matched to a gene: 15. The CDR3 here is CASSQVLLRGGGYTF. DNA for the CDR3: TGTGCCAGCAGCCAAGTCCTATTGCGAGGGGGCGGCTACACCTTC.

This clonotype came up a few times. The CDR3 here is CATGRQGREQYF. The CDR3 DNA follows: TGTGCCACCGGAAGACAGGGGAGGGAGCAGTACTTC. The chain combines TRBV10-3 with TRBJ2-7, with 8 bases identical to TRBD1. V shed 10 bases and J 7 bases; nucleotides not matched to a gene: 9. Germline V gene lookup returns CDR1 ENHRY and CDR2 SYGVKD. The CDR3 runs 12 residues.

The J gene is TRBJ2-7, the V gene TRBV28; TRBD2 matches 8 bases. Germline CDR1 and CDR2: MDHEN and SYDVKM. This CDR3 is 16 amino acids long. Losses at the gene ends were 8 bases for V and 4 bases for J; bases not matched to a gene: 16. In DNA, the CDR3 is TGTGCCAGCTCCAAAGCTGGACTAGCTCGATCGTACGAGCAGTACTTC. It specifies CASSKAGLARSYEQYF. The variable domain in full, completed from reference TRBV28 and TRBJ2-7, reads DVKVTQSSRYLVKRTGEKVFLECVQDMDHENMFWYRQDPGLGLRLIYFSYDVKMKEKGDIPEGYSVSREKKERFSLILESASTNQTSMYLCASSKAGLARSYEQYFGPGTRLTVT.

The chain employs TRBV7-3 and TRBJ2-1, with TRBD1 matching over 9 bases. The CDR3 contains 18 residues. The J segment lost 0 bases and the V segment lost 8 bases, leaving 14 bases of the junction unmatched. Germline V lookup: CDR1 SGHTA, CDR2 FQGTGA. CDR3 sequence: CASLSRDRAKNSYNEQFF. The CDR3 DNA follows: TGTGCCAGCCTATCCCGGGACAGGGCTAAGAACTCCTACAATGAGCAGTTCTTC.